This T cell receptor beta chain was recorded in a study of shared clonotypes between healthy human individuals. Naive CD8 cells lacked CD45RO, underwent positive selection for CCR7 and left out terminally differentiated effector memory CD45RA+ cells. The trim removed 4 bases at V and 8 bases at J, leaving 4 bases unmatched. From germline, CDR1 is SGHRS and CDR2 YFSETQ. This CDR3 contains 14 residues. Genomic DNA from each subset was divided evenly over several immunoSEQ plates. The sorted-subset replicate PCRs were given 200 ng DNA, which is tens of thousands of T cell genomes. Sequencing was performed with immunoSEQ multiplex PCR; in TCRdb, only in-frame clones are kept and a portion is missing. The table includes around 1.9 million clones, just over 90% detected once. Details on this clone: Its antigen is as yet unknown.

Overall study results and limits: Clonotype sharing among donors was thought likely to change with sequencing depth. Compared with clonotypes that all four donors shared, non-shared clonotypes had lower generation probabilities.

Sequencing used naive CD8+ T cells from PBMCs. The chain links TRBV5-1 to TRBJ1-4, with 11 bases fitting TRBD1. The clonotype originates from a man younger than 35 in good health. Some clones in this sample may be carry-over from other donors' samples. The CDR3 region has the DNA TGCGCCAGCAGCCCCTGGACAGGGGGCGAAAAACTGTTTTTT. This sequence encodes CASSPWTGGEKLFF.